This T cell receptor beta chain was captured by sequencing in a study of Ad26.COV2.S vaccination and SARS-CoV-2 variants. The table came from immunoSEQ multiplex PCR; TCRdb's copy has only in-frame clones and leaves some out. This sample has approximately 300,000 clones; roughly 80% occur once, and the top ten carry 2% to 2.5%. From germline, CDR1 is SGHRS and CDR2 YFSETQ. The CDR3 sequence is 15 residues long. V lost 5 bases and J lost 1; bases outside the gene matches: 5. As for treatment: over 15 received Ad26.COV2.S at low or high dose, single or two shots; about 5 received placebo; per-sample allocation not given. Day 63 after the first vaccine or placebo injection was the time point for sampling. The administered vaccine (an Ad26 vector) expressed Wuhan-strain SARS-CoV-2 spike. Findings and caveats of the study: Relative to placebo recipients, vaccine recipients exhibited elevated spike-specific TCR breadth. Reports say spike-specific CD8+ and CD4+ T cell responses covered substantial breadth after vaccination.

In regard to this clone: Its target is unknown.

The chain couples TRBV5-1 to TRBJ2-3, with 9 bases identical to TRBD2. The input for sequencing was peripheral blood, taken in a trial of Ad26.COV2.S vaccine versus placebo. The receptor's source is a person between 18 and 65 years old who received the Ad26.COV2.S COVID-19 vaccine or a placebo. The CDR3 nucleotides are TGCGCCAGCAGAGGCGGGGGGGCCGGCACAGATACGCAGTATTTT. Amino acid sequence: CASRGGGAGTDTQYF.